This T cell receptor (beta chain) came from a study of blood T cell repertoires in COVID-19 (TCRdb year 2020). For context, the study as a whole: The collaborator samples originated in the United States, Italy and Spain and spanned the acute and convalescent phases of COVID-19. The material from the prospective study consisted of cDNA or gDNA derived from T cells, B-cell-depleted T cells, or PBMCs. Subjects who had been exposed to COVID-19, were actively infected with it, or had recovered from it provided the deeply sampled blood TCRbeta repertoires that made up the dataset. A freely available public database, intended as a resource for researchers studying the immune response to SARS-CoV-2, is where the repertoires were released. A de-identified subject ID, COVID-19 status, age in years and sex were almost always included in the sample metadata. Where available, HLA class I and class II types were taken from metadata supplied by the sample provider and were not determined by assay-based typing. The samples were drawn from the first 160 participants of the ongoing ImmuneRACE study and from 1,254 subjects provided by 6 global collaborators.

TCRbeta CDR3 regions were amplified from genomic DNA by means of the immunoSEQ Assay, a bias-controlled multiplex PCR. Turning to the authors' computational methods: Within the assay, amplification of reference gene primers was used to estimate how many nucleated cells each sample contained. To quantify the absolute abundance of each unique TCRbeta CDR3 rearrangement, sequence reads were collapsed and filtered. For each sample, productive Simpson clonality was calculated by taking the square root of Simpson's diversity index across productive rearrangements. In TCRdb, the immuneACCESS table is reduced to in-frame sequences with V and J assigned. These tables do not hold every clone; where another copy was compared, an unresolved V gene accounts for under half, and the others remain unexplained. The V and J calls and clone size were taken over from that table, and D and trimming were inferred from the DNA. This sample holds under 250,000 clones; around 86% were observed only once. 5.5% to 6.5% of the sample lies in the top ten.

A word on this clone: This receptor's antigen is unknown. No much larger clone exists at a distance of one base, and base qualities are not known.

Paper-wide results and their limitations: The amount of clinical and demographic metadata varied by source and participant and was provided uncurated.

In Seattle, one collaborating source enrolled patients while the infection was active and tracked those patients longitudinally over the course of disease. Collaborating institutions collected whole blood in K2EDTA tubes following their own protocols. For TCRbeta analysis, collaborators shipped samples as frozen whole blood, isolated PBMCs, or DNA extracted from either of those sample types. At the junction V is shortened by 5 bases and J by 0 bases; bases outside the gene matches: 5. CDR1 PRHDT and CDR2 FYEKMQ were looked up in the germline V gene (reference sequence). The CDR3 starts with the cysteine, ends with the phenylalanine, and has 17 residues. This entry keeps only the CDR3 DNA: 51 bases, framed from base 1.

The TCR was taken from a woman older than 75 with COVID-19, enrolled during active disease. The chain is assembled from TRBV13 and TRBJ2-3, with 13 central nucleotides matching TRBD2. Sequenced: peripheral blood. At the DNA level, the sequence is TGTGCCAGCAGCGTAAGGACTAGCGGGGGTAGCACAGATACGCAGTATTTT. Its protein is CASSVRTSGGSTDTQYF.